These 3 T cell receptor beta chains came from one sample sequenced in a study of T cell responses to AZD1222 COVID-19 vaccine. Only in-frame clones appear in the TCRdb table, and some are missing; sequencing was by immunoSEQ multiplex PCR. The table shows 160,000 or so clones, with approximately 94% occurring only once. Sequenced here: peripheral blood, sampled on day 0 of AZD1222 vaccination. The receptor source for this set is an adult in good health.

The gene calls are TRBV5-4 and TRBJ1-2; D possibly corresponds to TRBD1 (6 bases). V gave up 0 bases and J gave up 2 bases, with 8 bases separating them. This CDR3 has 14 residues. Germline V CDR1 and CDR2: SGHNT, YYREEE (reference sequence). The CDR3 sequence: CASSLEGTNYGYTF. Here the CDR3 DNA reads TGTGCCAGCAGCTTGGAAGGGACAAACTATGGCTACACCTTC.

This chain connects TRBV27 to TRBJ2-7; the D call may be TRBD1 or TRBD2 (5 bases each). The CDR3 consists of 13 residues. Trimming shortened V by 6 bases and J by 3 bases, and 12 bases separated the two germline ends. From germline, CDR1 is MNHEY and CDR2 SMNVEV (reference sequence). The CDR3 protein is CASSQGRYYEQYF. In DNA, the CDR3 is TGTGCCAGCAGCCAGGGACGGTACTACGAGCAGTACTTC.

In its sample, this clone was seen once. The chain joins TRBV29-1 to TRBJ2-7; a weak D match, TRBD1 (5 bases). The CDR3 totals 14 residues. The germline V and J ends were trimmed by 7 bases and 6 bases, with 22 bases remaining between them. Germline CDR1 SQVTM, CDR2 ANQGSEA. This chain's CDR3 is CSGGWGQGSREQYF. The CDR3 DNA reads TGCAGCGGCGGTTGGGGCCAGGGCTCACGCGAGCAGTACTTC.